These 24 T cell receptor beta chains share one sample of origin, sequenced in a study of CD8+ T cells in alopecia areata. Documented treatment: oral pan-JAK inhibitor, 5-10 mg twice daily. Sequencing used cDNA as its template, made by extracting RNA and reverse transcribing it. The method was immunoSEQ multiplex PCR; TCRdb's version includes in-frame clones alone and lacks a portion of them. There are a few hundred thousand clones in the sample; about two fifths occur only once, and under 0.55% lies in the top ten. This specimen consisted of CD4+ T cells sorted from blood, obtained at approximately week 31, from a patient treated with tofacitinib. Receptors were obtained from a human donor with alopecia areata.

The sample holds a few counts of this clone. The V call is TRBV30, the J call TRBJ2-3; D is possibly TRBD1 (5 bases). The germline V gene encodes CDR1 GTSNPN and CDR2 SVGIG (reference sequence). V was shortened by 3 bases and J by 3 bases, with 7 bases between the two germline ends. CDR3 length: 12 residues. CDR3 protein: CAWSSGTDTQYF. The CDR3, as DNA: TGTGCCTGGAGCTCAGGGACAGATACGCAGTATTTT.

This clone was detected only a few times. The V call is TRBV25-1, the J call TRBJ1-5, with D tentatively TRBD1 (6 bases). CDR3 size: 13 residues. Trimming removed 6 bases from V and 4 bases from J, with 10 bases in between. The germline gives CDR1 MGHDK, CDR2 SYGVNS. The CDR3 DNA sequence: TGTGCCAGCAGCTCACAGGGAAATCAGCCCCAGCATTTT. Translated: CASSSQGNQPQHF. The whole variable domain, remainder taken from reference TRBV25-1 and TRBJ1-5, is EADIYQTPRYLVIGTGKKITLECSQTMGHDKMYWYQQDPGMELHLIHYSYGVNSTEKGDLSSESTVSRIRTEHFPLTLESARPSHTSQYLCASSSQGNQPQHFGDGTRLSIL.

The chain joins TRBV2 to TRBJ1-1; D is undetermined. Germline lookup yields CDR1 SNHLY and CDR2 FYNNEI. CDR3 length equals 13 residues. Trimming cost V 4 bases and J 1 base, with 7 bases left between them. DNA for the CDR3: TGTGCCAGCAGTGTCATACAGAACACTGAAGCTTTCTTT. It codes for CASSVIQNTEAFF.

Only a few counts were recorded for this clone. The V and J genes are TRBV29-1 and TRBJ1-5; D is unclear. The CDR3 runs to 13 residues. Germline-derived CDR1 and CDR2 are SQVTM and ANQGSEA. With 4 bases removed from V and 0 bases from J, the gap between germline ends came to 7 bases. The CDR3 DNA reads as TGCAGCGTTGCACAGAATAGCAATCAGCCCCAGCATTTT. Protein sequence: CSVAQNSNQPQHF.

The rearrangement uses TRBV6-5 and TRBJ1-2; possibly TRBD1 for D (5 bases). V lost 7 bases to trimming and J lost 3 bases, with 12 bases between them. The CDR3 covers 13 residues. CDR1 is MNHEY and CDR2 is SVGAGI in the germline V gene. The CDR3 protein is CASTGGNDYGYTF. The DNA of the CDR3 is TGTGCCAGCACCGGGGGGAATGACTATGGCTACACCTTC.

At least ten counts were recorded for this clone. As DNA, the CDR3 is TGTGCCAGCAGAAGAGGGCGTGGGGGCGATACGCAGTATTTT. This sequence encodes CASRRGRGGDTQYF. V is TRBV2 and J is TRBJ2-3; D may be TRBD1 (6 bases). This CDR3 spans 14 amino acids. The germline V gene encodes CDR1 SNHLY and CDR2 FYNNEI. Deletions cut 6 bases from V and 6 bases from J, with 16 bases between.

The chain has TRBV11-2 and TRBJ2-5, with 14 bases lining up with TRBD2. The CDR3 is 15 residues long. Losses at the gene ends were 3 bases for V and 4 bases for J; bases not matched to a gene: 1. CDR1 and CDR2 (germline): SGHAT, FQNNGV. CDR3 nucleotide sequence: TGTGCCAGCAGCTTTGGGACTAGCGGGAGAGAGACCCAGTACTTC. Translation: CASSFGTSGRETQYF.

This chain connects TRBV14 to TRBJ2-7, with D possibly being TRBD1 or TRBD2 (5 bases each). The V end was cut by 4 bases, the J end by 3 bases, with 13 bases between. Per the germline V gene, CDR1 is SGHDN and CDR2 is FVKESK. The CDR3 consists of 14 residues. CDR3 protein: CASSPGAGGYEQYF. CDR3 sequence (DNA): TGTGCCAGCAGCCCCGGGGCAGGCGGCTACGAGCAGTACTTC. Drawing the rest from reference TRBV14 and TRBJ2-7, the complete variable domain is EAGVTQFPSHSVIEKGQTVTLRCDPISGHDNLYWYRRVMGKEIKFLLHFVKESKQDESGMPNNRFLAERTGGTYSTLKVQPAELEDSGVYFCASSPGAGGYEQYFGPGTRLTVT.

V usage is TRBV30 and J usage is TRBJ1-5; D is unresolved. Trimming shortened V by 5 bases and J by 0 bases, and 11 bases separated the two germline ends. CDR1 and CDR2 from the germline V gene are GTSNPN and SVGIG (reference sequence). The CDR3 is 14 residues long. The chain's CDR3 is CAWGDMVSNQPQHF. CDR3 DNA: TGTGCCTGGGGGGATATGGTTAGCAATCAGCCCCAGCATTTT. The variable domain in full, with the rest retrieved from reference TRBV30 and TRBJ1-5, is SQTIHQWPATLVQPVGSPLSLECTVEGTSNPNLYWYRQAAGRGLQLLFYSVGIGQISSEVPQNLSASRPQDRQFILSSKKLLLSDSGFYLCAWGDMVSNQPQHFGDGTRLSIL.

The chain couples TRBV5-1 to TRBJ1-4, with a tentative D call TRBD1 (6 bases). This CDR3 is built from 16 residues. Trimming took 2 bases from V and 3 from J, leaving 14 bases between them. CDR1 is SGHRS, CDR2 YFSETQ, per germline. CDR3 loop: CASSFSGARANEKLFF. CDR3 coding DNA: TGCGCCAGCAGCTTCTCAGGGGCACGGGCTAATGAAAAACTGTTTTTT.

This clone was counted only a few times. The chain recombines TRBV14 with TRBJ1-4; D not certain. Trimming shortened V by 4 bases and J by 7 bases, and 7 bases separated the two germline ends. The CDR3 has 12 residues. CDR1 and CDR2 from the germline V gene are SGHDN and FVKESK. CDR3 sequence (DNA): TGTGCCAGCAGCCGGGTTAGTGAAAAACTGTTTTTT. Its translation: CASSRVSEKLFF.

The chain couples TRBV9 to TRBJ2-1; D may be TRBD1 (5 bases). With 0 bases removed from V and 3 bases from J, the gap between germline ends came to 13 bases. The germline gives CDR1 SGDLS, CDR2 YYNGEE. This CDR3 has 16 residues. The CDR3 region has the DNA TGTGCCAGCAGCGTAGATTTAGGACACCTCTACAATGAGCAGTTCTTC. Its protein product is CASSVDLGHLYNEQFF.

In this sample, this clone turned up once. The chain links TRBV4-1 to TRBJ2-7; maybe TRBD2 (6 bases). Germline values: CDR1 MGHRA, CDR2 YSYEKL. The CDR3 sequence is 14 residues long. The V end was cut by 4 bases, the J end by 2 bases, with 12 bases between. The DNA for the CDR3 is TGCGCCAGCAGCCGGGACTTTCAAACCTACGAGCAGTACTTC. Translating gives CASSRDFQTYEQYF.

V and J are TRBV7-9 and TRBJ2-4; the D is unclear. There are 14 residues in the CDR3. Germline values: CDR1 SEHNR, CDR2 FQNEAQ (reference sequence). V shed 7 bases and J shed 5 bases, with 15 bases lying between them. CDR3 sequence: CASTRSDVENIQYF. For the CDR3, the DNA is TGTGCCAGCACCCGATCGGACGTAGAAAACATTCAGTACTTC.

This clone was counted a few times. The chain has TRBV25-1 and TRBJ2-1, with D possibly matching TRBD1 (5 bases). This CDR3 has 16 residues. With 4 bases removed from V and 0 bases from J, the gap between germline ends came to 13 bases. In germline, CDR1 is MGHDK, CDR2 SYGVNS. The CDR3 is CASSGWGPSSYNEQFF. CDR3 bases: TGTGCCAGCAGTGGGTGGGGCCCGAGCTCCTACAATGAGCAGTTCTTC.

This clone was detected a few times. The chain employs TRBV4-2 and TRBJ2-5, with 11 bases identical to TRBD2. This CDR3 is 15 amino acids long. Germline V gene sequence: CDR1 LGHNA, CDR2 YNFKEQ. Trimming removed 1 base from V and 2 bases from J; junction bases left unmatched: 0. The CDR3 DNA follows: TGTGCCAGCAGCCAAGGGACTAGCGGGCAAGAGACCCAGTACTTC. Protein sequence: CASSQGTSGQETQYF.

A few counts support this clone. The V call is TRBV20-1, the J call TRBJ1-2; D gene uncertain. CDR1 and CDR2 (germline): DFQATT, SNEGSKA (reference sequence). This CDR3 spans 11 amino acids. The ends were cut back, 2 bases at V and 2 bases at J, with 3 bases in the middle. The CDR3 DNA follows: TGCAGTGCTAGACAAAACTATGGCTACACCTTC. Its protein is CSARQNYGYTF.

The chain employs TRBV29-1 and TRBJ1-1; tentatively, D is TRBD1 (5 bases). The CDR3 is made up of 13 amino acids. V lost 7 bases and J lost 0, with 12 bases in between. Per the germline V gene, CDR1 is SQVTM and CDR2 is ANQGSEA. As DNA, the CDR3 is TGCAGCGCTGCTCGGGGCCTGAACACTGAAGCTTTCTTT. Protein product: CSAARGLNTEAFF.

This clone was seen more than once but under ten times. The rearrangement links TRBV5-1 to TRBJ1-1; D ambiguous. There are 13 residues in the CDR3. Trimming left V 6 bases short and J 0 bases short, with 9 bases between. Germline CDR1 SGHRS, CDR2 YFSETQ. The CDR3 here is CASTSLVNTEAFF. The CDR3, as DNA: TGCGCCAGCACCTCGCTGGTGAACACTGAAGCTTTCTTT.

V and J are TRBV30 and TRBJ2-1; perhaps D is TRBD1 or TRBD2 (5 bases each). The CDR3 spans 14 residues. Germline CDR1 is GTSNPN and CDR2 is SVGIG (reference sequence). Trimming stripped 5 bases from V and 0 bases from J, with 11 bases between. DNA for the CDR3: TGTGCCTGGGGCTGGGGGAGCTCCTACAATGAGCAGTTCTTC. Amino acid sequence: CAWGWGSSYNEQFF. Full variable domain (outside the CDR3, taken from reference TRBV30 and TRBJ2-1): SQTIHQWPATLVQPVGSPLSLECTVEGTSNPNLYWYRQAAGRGLQLLFYSVGIGQISSEVPQNLSASRPQDRQFILSSKKLLLSDSGFYLCAWGWGSSYNEQFFGPGTRLTVL.

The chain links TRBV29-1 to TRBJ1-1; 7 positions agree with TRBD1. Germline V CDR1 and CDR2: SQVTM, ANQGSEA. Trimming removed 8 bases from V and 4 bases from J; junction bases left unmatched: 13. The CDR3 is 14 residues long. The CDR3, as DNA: TGCAGCTTCATACTCGGTCACAGGGGCACTGAAGCTTTCTTT. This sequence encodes CSFILGHRGTEAFF.

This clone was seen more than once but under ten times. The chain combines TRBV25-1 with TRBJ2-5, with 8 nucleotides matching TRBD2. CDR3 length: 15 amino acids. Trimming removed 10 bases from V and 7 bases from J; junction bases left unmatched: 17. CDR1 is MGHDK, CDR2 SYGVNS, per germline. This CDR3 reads CATMGKGSGIRTQYF. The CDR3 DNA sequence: TGTGCCACCATGGGGAAGGGTAGCGGGATAAGGACCCAGTACTTC.

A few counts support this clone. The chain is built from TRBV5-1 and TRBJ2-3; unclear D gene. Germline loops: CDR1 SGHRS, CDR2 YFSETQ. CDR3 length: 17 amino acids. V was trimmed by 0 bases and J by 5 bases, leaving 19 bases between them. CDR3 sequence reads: CASSLGGRHARVDTQYF. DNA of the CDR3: TGCGCCAGCAGCTTGGGGGGAAGGCACGCACGTGTAGATACGCAGTATTTT.

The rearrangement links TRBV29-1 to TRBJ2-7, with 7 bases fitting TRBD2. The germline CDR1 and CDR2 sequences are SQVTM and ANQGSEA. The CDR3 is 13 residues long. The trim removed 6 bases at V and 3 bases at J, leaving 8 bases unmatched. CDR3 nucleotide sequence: TGCAGCGTGGGGACTACCATCAACTACGAGCAGTACTTC. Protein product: CSVGTTINYEQYF.